This T cell receptor beta chain was captured in a study of radiation and T cells in renal cell carcinoma. Overall study findings and caveats: Without pretreatment biopsies, baseline tumor clonotype presence was undetermined.

Profiling relied on immunoSEQ multiplex PCR, and the TCRdb table lists in-frame clones only, not all of them. The data show about 150,000 clones, around 90% seen once. V was pared by 1 base and J by 2 bases, with 11 bases of the junction left unmatched. CDR1 is LGHNA, CDR2 YNFKEQ, per germline. This CDR3 spans 17 amino acids. Time point of the sample: blood 2 weeks post-SBRT. Specified treatment: 15 Gy SBRT to primary tumor, nephrectomy 4 weeks later. The tumor was a clear cell renal cell carcinoma. In regard to this clone: As yet, its antigen is unknown.

The specimen comprised blood, sampled from a patient whose treatment included radiotherapy and nephrectomy. The clonotype originates from a woman aged 45-60 years with renal cell carcinoma. The chain employs TRBV4-2 and TRBJ2-7; 7 bases are shared with TRBD2. The CDR3 is CASSQGVRASGTYEQYF. CDR3 in DNA: TGTGCCAGCAGCCAAGGGGTGAGAGCTAGCGGAACCTACGAGCAGTACTTC.